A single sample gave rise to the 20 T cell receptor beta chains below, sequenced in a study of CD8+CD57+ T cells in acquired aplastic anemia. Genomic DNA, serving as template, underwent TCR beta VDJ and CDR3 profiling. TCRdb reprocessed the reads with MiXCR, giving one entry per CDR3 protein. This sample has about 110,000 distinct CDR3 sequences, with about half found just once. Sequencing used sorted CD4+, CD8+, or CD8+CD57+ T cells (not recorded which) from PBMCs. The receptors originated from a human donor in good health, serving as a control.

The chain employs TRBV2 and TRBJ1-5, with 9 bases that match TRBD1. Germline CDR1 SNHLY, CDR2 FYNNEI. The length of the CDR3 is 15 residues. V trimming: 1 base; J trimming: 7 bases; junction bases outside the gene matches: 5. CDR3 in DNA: TGTGCCAGCAGTGAAGAATCGACAGGGGGGCAGCCCCAGCATTTT. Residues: CASSEESTGGQPQHF.

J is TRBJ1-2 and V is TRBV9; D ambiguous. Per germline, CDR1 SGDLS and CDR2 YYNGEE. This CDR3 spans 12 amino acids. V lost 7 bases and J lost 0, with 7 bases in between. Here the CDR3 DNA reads TGTGCCAGCCTCCGAGCTAACTATGGCTACACCTTC. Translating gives CASLRANYGYTF.

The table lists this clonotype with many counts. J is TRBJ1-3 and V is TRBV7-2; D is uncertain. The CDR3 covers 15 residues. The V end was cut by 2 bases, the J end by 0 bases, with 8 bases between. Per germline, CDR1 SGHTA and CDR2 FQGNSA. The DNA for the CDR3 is TGTGCCAGCAGCTTACAGCGGCTCTCTGGAAACACCATATATTTT. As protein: CASSLQRLSGNTIYF.

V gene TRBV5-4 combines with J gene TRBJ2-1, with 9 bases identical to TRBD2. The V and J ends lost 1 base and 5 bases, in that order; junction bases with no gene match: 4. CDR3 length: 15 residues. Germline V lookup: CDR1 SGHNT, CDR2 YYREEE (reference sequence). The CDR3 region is CASSLRGGANNEQFF. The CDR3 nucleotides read TGTGCCAGCAGCTTGCGCGGGGGGGCCAACAATGAGCAGTTCTTC.

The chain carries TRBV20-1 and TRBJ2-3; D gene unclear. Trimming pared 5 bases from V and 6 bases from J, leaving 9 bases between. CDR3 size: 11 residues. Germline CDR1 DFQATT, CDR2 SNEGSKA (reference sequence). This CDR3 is CSAPLGDTQYF. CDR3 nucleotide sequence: TGCAGTGCTCCCCTAGGGGATACGCAGTATTTT.

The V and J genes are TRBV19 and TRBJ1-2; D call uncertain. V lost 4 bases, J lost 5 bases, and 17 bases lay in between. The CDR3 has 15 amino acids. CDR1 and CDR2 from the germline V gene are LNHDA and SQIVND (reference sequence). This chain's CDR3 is CASSRAAPTFYGYTF. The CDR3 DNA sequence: TGTGCCAGTAGTAGAGCGGCACCAACCTTTTATGGCTACACCTTC.

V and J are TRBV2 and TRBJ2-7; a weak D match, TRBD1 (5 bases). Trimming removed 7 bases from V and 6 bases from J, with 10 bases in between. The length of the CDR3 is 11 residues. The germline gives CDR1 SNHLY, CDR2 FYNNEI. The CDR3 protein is CASTRQSEQYF. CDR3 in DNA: TGTGCCAGCACCAGACAGAGCGAGCAGTACTTC.

The CDR3: CSASSFETSNEQFF. Here the CDR3 DNA reads TGCAGTGCCAGCTCTTTCGAGACAAGTAATGAGCAGTTCTTC. The chain recombines TRBV20-1 with TRBJ2-1; D is unclear. Germline values: CDR1 DFQATT, CDR2 SNEGSKA (reference sequence). The V gene lost 6 bases and the J gene lost 7 bases, with 19 bases spanning the gap. The CDR3 is 14 amino acids.

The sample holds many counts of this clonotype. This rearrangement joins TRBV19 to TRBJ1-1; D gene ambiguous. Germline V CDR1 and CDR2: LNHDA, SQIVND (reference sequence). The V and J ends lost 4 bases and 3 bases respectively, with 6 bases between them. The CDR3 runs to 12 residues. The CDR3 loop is CASSNLYTEAFF. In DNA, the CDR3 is TGTGCCAGTAGTAACCTTTACACTGAAGCTTTCTTT.

In DNA form, the CDR3 reads TGTGCCAGCAGCGCGGGGGACTCCTACGAGCAGTACTTC. This encodes CASSAGDSYEQYF. The chain joins TRBV7-3 to TRBJ2-7; 7 nucleotides match TRBD2. V lost 5 bases and J lost 0; bases outside the gene matches: 1. The CDR3 has 13 amino acids. Germline V gives CDR1 SGHTA, CDR2 FQGTGA.

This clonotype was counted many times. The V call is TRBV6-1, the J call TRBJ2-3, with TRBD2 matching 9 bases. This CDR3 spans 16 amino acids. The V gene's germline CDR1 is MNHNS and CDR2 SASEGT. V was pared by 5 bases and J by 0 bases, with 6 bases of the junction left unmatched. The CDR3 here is CASSRQSGGSTDTQYF. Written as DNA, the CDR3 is TGTGCCAGCAGTCGCCAGAGCGGGGGGAGCACAGATACGCAGTATTTT.

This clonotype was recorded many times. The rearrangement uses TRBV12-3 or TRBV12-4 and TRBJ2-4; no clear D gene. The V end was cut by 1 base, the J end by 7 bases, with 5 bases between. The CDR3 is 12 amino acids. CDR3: CASSLDPNIQYF. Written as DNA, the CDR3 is TGTGCCAGCAGTTTAGACCCCAACATTCAGTACTTC.

The CDR3 DNA is TGTGCCAGCAGCGGAAACAGGGGAGAGACCCAGTACTTC. It encodes CASSGNRGETQYF. The chain joins TRBV2 to TRBJ2-5; 7 positions agree with TRBD1. Germline assignment: CDR1 SNHLY and CDR2 FYNNEI. V dropped 6 bases and J dropped 4; count of bases not matched to a gene: 5. The CDR3 totals 13 residues.

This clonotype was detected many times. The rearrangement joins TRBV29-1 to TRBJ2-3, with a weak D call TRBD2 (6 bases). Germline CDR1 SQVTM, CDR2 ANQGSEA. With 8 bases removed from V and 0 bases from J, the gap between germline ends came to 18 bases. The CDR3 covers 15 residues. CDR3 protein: CSIPSGLTSTDTQYF. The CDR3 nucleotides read TGCAGCATCCCCTCGGGACTGACTAGCACAGATACGCAGTATTTT.

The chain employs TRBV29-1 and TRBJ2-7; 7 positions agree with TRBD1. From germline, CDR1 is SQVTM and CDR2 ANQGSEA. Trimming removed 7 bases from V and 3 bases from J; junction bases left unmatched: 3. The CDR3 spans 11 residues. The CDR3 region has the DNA TGCAGCGCCGGACAGGACTACGAGCAGTACTTC. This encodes CSAGQDYEQYF.

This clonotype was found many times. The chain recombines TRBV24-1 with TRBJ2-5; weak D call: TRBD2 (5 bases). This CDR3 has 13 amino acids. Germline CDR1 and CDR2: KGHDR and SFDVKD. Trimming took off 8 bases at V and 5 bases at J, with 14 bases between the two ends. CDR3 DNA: TGTGCCACCAAAGGCAGGACTTCGGAGACCCAGTACTTC. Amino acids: CATKGRTSETQYF.

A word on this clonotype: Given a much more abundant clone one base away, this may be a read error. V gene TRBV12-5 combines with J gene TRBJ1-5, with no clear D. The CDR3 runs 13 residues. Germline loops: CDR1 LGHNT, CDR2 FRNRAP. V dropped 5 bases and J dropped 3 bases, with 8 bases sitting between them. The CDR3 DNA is TGTGCTAGTGGTATGGGTCCCAATCAGCCCCAGCATTTT. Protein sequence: CASGMGPNQPQHF.

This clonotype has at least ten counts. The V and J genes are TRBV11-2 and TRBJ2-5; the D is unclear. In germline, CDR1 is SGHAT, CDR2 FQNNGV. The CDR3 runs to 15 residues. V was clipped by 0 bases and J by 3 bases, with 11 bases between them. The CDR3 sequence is CASSLDRAGEETQYF. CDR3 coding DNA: TGTGCCAGCAGCTTAGATAGGGCAGGAGAAGAGACCCAGTACTTC.

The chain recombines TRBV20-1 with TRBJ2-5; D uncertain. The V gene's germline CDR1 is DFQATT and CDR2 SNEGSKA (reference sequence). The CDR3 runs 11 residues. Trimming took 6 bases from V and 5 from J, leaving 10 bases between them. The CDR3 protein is CSAPGGETQYF. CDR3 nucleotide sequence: TGCAGTGCGCCCGGTGGGGAGACCCAGTACTTC.

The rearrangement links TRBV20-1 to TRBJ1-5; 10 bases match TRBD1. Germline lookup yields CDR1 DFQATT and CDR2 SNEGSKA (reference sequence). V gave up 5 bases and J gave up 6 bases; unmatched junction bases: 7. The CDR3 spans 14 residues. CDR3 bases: TGCAGTGCTGGACAGGGGGTGCGGCGTCAGCCCCAGCATTTT. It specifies CSAGQGVRRQPQHF.